The 10 T cell receptor beta chains given below trace back to one sample, sequenced in a study of T cells expressing NK-cell markers. TCRdb reprocessed the 5' RACE reads, keeping one entry per CDR3 protein, no DNA. The sample includes 400,000 to 450,000 distinct CDR3 sequences. Sequences were obtained from blood T cells: a sorted CD56 or NKG2C T cell subset, CD4+ or CD8+ T cells, or bulk PBMC T cells (not recorded which). Source of these receptors: a woman aged 18-70 years in good health.

This chain uses TRBV20-1 with TRBJ2-1. Germline V lookup: CDR1 DFQATT, CDR2 SNEGSKA (reference sequence). The CDR3 length is 15 residues. This CDR3 reads CSARELAEAYNEQFF.

This chain joins TRBV7-2 and TRBJ2-3. Germline CDR1 reads SGHTA; CDR2 reads FQGNSA. The CDR3 has 14 amino acids. CDR3 loop: CASSLTSPTDTQYF.

V and J are TRBV20-1 and TRBJ2-5; TCRdb returns TRBD2, unconfirmable since there is no DNA. The CDR3 sequence is 14 residues long. Looked up from germline, CDR1 is DFQATT and CDR2 is SNEGSKA (reference sequence). The CDR3 sequence: CSAVPTSGKETQYF.

The chain couples TRBV20-1 to TRBJ2-3. This CDR3 comprises 13 residues. Germline V lookup: CDR1 DFQATT, CDR2 SNEGSKA (reference sequence). The CDR3 sequence is CSARDPRTDTQYF.

The J gene is TRBJ2-1, the V gene TRBV20-1; TCRdb's D call, TRBD2, is unchecked because there is no DNA. Germline V lookup: CDR1 DFQATT, CDR2 SNEGSKA (reference sequence). The CDR3 contains 14 residues. The chain's CDR3 is CSARTSGVFNEQFF.

The V call is TRBV29-1, the J call TRBJ2-7; checking the TCRdb D call of TRBD2 is not possible without DNA. Germline CDR1 and CDR2: SQVTM and ANQGSEA. The CDR3 is made up of 14 amino acids. The CDR3 sequence is CSVHGLAGTAEQYF.

The V gene is TRBV20-1, the J gene TRBJ1-5; TCRdb calls TRBD1, which cannot be checked without DNA. The CDR3 is made up of 14 amino acids. CDR1 is DFQATT and CDR2 is SNEGSKA in the germline V gene (reference sequence). The CDR3 loop reads CSASALGPGQPQHF.

The chain couples TRBV29-1 to TRBJ2-1; TCRdb selects TRBD2, and the lack of DNA leaves this call unchecked. The CDR3 contains 16 residues. The germline V gene encodes CDR1 SQVTM and CDR2 ANQGSEA. The CDR3 spells CSVDRLTSGTYNEQFF.

V and J are TRBV11-3 and TRBJ2-1; TCRdb's D gene call, TRBD2, goes unchecked for lack of DNA. Germline CDR1 is SGHNT and CDR2 is YENEEA. This CDR3 has 13 amino acids. CDR3 amino acids: CASSSGEENEQFF. Variable domain in full (rest from reference TRBV11-3 and TRBJ2-1): EAGVVQSPRYKIIEKKQPVAFWCNPISGHNTLYWYLQNLGQGPELLIRYENEEAVDDSQLPKDRFSAERLKGVDSTLKIQPAELGDSAVYLCASSSGEENEQFFGPGTRLTVL.

V usage is TRBV7-2 and J usage is TRBJ1-3. CDR3 length equals 12 residues. Germline CDR1 SGHTA, CDR2 FQGNSA. CDR3 in amino acids: CASRGFGNTIYF.